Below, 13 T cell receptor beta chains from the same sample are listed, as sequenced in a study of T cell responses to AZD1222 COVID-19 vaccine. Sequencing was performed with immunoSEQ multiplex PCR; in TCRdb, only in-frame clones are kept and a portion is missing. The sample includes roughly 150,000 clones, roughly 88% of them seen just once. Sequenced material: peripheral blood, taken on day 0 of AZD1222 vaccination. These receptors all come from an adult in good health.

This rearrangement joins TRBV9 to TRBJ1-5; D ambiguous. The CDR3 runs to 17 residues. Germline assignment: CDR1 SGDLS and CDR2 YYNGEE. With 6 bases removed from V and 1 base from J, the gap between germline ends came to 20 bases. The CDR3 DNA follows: TGTGCCAGCAACCCTCCCTTTGACTGGACGAGCAATCAGCCCCAGCATTTT. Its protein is CASNPPFDWTSNQPQHF.

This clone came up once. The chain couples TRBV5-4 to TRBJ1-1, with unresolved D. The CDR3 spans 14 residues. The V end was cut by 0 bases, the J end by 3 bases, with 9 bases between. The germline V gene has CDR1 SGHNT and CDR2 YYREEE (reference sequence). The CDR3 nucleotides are TGTGCCAGCAGCTTGGCCCTAGGGTACACTGAAGCTTTCTTT. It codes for CASSLALGYTEAFF. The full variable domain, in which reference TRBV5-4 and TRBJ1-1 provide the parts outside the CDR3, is ETGVTQSPTHLIKTRGQQVTLRCSSQSGHNTVSWYQQALGQGPQFIFQYYREEENGRGNFPPRFSGLQFPNYSSELNVNALELDDSALYLCASSLALGYTEAFFGQGTRLTVV.

The CDR3: CASSQGLAGVVPYF. The CDR3 DNA is TGTGCCAGCAGCCAAGGACTAGCGGGAGTAGTTCCGTACTTC. V and J are TRBV3-1 (or the pseudogene TRBV3-2) and TRBJ2-7; 12 bases fit TRBD2. This CDR3 is 14 amino acids long. From germline, CDR1 is LGHDT and CDR2 YNNKEL (reference sequence). Trimming removed 1 base from V and 12 bases from J; junction bases left unmatched: 7.

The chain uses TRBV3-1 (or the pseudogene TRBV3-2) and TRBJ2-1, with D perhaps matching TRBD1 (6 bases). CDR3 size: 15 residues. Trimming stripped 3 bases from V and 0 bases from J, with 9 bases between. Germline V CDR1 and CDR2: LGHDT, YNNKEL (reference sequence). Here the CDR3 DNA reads TGTGCCAGCAGCCAGAGGGGGAGCTCCTACAATGAGCAGTTCTTC. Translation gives CASSQRGSSYNEQFF.

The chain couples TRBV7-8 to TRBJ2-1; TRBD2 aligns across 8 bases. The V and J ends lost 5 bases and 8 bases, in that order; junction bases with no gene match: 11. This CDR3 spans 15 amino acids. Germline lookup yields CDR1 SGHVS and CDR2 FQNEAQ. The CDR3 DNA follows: TGTGCCAGCAGCATTAGCGGGACCCTGGCTCATGAGCAGTTCTTC. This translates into CASSISGTLAHEQFF.

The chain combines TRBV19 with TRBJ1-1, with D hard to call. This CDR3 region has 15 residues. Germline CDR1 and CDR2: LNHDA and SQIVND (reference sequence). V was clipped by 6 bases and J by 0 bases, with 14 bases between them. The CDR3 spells CASRWTDLMNTEAFF. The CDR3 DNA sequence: TGTGCCAGTAGATGGACGGACCTCATGAACACTGAAGCTTTCTTT.

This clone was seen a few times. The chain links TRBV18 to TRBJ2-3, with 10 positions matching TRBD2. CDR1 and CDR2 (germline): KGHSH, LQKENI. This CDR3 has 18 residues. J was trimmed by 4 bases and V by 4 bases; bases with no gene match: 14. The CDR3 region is CASSLLAGARPGADTQYF. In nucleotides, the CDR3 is TGTGCCAGCTCACTTCTAGCGGGGGCCCGCCCGGGCGCAGATACGCAGTATTTT.

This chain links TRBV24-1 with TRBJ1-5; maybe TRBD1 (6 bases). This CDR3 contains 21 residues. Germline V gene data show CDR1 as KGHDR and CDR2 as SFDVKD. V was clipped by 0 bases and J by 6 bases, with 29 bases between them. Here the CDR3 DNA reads TGTGCCACCAGTGATTTGCAAAGCCCGGCGGACAGAGTTTTTTCGGGTCAGCCCCAGCATTTT. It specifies CATSDLQSPADRVFSGQPQHF.

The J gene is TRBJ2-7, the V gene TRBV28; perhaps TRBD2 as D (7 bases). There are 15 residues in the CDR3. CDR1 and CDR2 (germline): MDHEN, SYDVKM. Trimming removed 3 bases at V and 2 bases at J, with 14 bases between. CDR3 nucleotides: TGTGCCAGCAGTTTTGATCTCGGGGGGCCCTACGAGCAGTACTTC. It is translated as CASSFDLGGPYEQYF.

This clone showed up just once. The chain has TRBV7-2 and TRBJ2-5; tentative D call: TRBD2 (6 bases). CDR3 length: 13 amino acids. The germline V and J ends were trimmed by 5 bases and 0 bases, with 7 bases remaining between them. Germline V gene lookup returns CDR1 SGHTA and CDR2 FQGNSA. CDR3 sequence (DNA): TGTGCCAGCAGCGGAGGGGACCAAGAGACCCAGTACTTC. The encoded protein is CASSGGDQETQYF.

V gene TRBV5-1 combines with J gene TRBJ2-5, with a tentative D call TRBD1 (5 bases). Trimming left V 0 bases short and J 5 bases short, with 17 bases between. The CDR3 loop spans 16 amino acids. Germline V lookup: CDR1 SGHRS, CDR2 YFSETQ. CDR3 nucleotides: TGCGCCAGCAGCTTGGCCTTGACAGAAGAGGTGGAGACCCAGTACTTC. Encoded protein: CASSLALTEEVETQYF.

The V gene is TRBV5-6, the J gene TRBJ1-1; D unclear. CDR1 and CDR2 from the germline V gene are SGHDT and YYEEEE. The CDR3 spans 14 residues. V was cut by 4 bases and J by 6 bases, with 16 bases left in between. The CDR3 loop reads CASSREWGTAEAFF. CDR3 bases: TGTGCCAGCAGCAGGGAGTGGGGTACCGCTGAAGCTTTCTTT.

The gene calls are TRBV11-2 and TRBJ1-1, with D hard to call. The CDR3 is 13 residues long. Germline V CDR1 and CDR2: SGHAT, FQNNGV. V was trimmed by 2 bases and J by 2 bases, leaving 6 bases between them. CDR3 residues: CASSLQVNTEAFF. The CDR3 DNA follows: TGTGCCAGCAGCTTACAAGTCAACACTGAAGCTTTCTTT.